These T cell receptor beta chains were read from a single sample in a study of T cells after posttransplantation cyclophosphamide. The table came from immunoSEQ multiplex PCR; TCRdb's copy has only in-frame clones and leaves some out. Reported are approximately 6,000 clones, none seen only once; the ten largest carry about 26%. The specimen comprised PBMCs, sampled after allogeneic stem cell transplant with posttransplant cyclophosphamide. The receptors stem from a male patient in his sixties or seventies who received an allogeneic stem cell transplant from a related donor, was CMV-positive, and had no GVHD. Among the T cells, some may be from the graft donor. Both conserved end residues are part of each CDR3. Fields, in order: D gene, V gene, clone size, J gene, CDR3 DNA, CDR3 protein. D genes are given only for firm matches. The size field is filled for only some rows; it gives once, few, many or a size class.

>TRBD1|TRBV28|many|TRBJ1-2
TGTGCCAGCAGTTTATCTCAGGGGGCTTGGTGGGATGGCTACACCTTC
CASSLSQGAWWDGYTF
>.|TRBV30|many|TRBJ2-6
TGTGCCTGGAGTGCCGGGTCCAACGTCCTGACTTTC
CAWSAGSNVLTF
>.|TRBV7-3|many|TRBJ2-5
TGTGCCAGCAGCTTTGTCCAGGGTAGTACCCAGTACTTC
CASSFVQGSTQYF
>.|TRBV27|many|TRBJ1-2
TGTGCCAGCAGTTTAAAAGGGGAGGATAGGTATGGCTACACCTTC
CASSLKGEDRYGYTF
>.|TRBV30|few|TRBJ1-2
TGTGCCTGGAATGACAGAAACTATGGCTACACCTTC
CAWNDRNYGYTF
>TRBD2|TRBV19|many|TRBJ2-7
TGTGCCAGTAGTACAACTAGCGGGGGATCCTACGAGCAGTACTTC
CASSTTSGGSYEQYF
>TRBD1|TRBV9|few|TRBJ1-6
TGTGCCAGCAGCGTAGGAGGCAGGGGGCCTTCACCCCTCCACTTT
CASSVGGRGPSPLHF
>TRBD1|TRBV6-1|many|TRBJ2-3
TGTGCCAGCAGTCCCCGGGACAGGGTCGCAGATACGCAGTATTTT
CASSPRDRVADTQYF
>TRBD2|TRBV5-1|many|TRBJ2-7
TGCGCCAGCAGCGGGAGACTAGCGGGGGGCAACGAGCAGTACTTC
CASSGRLAGGNEQYF
>TRBD1|TRBV6-5|many|TRBJ1-2
TGTGCCAGCAGTCCCCAGGGGGCGCGTTATGGCTACACCTTC
CASSPQGARYGYTF
>TRBD1|TRBV7-9|.|TRBJ1-3
TGTGCCAGCAGCCCGACAGGGTCCGGAAACACCATATATTTT
CASSPTGSGNTIYF
>.|TRBV9|many|TRBJ2-7
TGTGCCAGCAGCGTAGGCGGGACAGCCTACGAGCAGTACTTC
CASSVGGTAYEQYF
>.|TRBV5-4|many|TRBJ1-2
TGTGCCAGCAGCTTCCCGGGAAACTATGGCTACACCTTC
CASSFPGNYGYTF
>.|TRBV7-2|many|TRBJ1-1
TGTGCCAGCAGCTTAGCGGGGAGCGGGGATCCCACTGAAGCTTTCTTT
CASSLAGSGDPTEAFF
>TRBD1|TRBV5-4|many|TRBJ2-2
TGTGCCAGCAGCTTGAGCGGGCAGGGGGCGCGAACCGGGGAGCTGTTTTTT
CASSLSGQGARTGELFF
>.|TRBV27|few|TRBJ2-1
TGTGCCAGCAGTTTATCCAGGGCTAATGAGCAGTTCTTC
CASSLSRANEQFF
>.|TRBV19|many|TRBJ2-2
TGTGCCAGTACCCCCGGTAGCACGAACACCGGGGAGCTGTTTTTT
CASTPGSTNTGELFF
>.|TRBV9|.|TRBJ2-7
TGTGCCAGCAGCGTCGGACTTGAAACCTACGAGCAGTACTTC
CASSVGLETYEQYF
>.|TRBV19|many|TRBJ1-2
TGTGCCAGTAGTCCAGAATCGGGGAGGGTGCACTATGGCTACACCTTC
CASSPESGRVHYGYTF
>.|TRBV19|medium-sized|TRBJ1-5
TGTGCCAGTACCCCGGGGAATCAGCCCCAGCATTTT
CASTPGNQPQHF
>TRBD2|TRBV6-6|many|TRBJ2-5
TGTGCCAGCACGGGGTTAGCGGGGGGAAGGGAGACCCAGTACTTC
CASTGLAGGRETQYF
>.|TRBV28|.|TRBJ2-2
TGTGCCAGCAGTTTATGGGCAGAATACACCGGGGAGCTGTTTTTT
CASSLWAEYTGELFF
>.|TRBV28|few|TRBJ1-6
TGTGCCAGCTTCGGACAGTATAATTCACCCCTCCACTTT
CASFGQYNSPLHF
>.|TRBV6-1|many|TRBJ2-5
TGTGCCAGCAGTGACCAGGGATATCGAGAGACCCAGTACTTC
CASSDQGYRETQYF
>.|TRBV15|.|TRBJ2-7
TGTGCCACCAGCAGTAAACTAACCGACAGGACGCAGTACTTC
CATSSKLTDRTQYF
>TRBD1|TRBV7-2|many|TRBJ2-7
TGTGCCAGCAGCTTTCAACAGGGGTCTGCCTACGAGCAGTACTTC
CASSFQQGSAYEQYF
>TRBD1|TRBV6-1|many|TRBJ1-1
TGTGCCAGCAGCATACAAGGGACAGTGAACACTGAAGCTTTCTTT
CASSIQGTVNTEAFF
>.|TRBV5-1|many|TRBJ1-4
TGCGCCAGCAGCTTTAGGACGGGGGGGACTAATGAAAAACTGTTTTTT
CASSFRTGGTNEKLFF
>.|TRBV11-3|.|TRBJ1-2
TGTGCCAGCAGTAGGGGCAGCTTCTATGGCTACACCTTC
CASSRGSFYGYTF
>TRBD2|TRBV5-1|many|TRBJ2-1
TGCGCCAGCAGCTGGACTAGCGGGCTAAGCTCCTACAATGAGCAGTTCTTC
CASSWTSGLSSYNEQFF
>TRBD2|TRBV2|.|TRBJ2-6
TGTGCCAGCAGTGGGGTTAGCGGGGGGTACTCTGGGGCCAACGTCCTGACTTTC
CASSGVSGGYSGANVLTF
>TRBD2|TRBV18|many|TRBJ2-7
TGTGCCAGCTCACCTCTAACTAGCGGGGTCTCCTACGAGCAGTACTTC
CASSPLTSGVSYEQYF
>.|TRBV7-8|many|TRBJ2-1
TGTGCCAGCAGCTTAGATGGGGGGAGCTCCTACAATGAGCAGTTCTTC
CASSLDGGSSYNEQFF
>TRBD1|TRBV19|few|TRBJ1-2
TGTGCCAGTAGTATTGACAGGGGAGGTAACTATGGCTACACCTTC
CASSIDRGGNYGYTF
>.|TRBV5-1|few|TRBJ2-2
TGCGCCAGCAGCGTATTTTCAGGGGAAACCGGGGAGCTGTTTTTT
CASSVFSGETGELFF
>.|TRBV9|.|TRBJ1-1
TGTGCCAGCAGCGCCAACCTGGGGGGGGGCACTGAAGCTTTCTTT
CASSANLGGGTEAFF
>TRBD2|TRBV7-9|few|TRBJ2-7
TGTGCCAGCAGCCGGAGCGGGGGGTCAACTTCCTACGAGCAGTACTTC
CASSRSGGSTSYEQYF
>TRBD1|TRBV7-3|many|TRBJ2-7
TGTGCCAGCAGCTTAACGGGGGGACAGGGGTCGACCCGGGCGTACTTC
CASSLTGGQGSTRAYF
>.|TRBV4-3|many|TRBJ1-2
TGCGCCAGCAGCCAAGACCCCCTGAGCTATGGCTACACCTTC
CASSQDPLSYGYTF
>TRBD1|TRBV27|few|TRBJ2-6
TGTGCCAGCAGTTCCCCCCGACAGGGGCCACGCTCTGGGGCCAACGTCCTGACTTTC
CASSSPRQGPRSGANVLTF
>TRBD1|TRBV5-4|many|TRBJ1-1
TGTGCCAGCAGCTCCGCGGGACAGGAGAACACTGAAGCTTTCTTT
CASSSAGQENTEAFF
>.|TRBV5-8|many|TRBJ2-7
TGTGCCAGCAGCTTGGGGAGGCAATCCTACGAGCAGTACTTC
CASSLGRQSYEQYF
>.|TRBV4-1|many|TRBJ2-3
TGCGCCAGCAGCCCGACCATAGTAGGGGCCACAGATACGCAGTATTTT
CASSPTIVGATDTQYF
>.|TRBV10-3|many|TRBJ1-2
TGTGCCATCAGTGAGGACGGGGTACTGGGAGGCTACACCTTC
CAISEDGVLGGYTF
>.|TRBV9|many|TRBJ2-3
TGTGCCAGCAGCGTGAGGGGACTCCCAAGCCCCACAGATACGCAGTATTTT
CASSVRGLPSPTDTQYF
>.|TRBV9|many|TRBJ1-2
TGTGCCAGCAGCGTAGGGCAGGGTGGTGGCTACACCTTC
CASSVGQGGGYTF
>TRBD1|TRBV10-1|.|TRBJ2-2
TGCGCCAGCGAAACAGGGGCCCCCGGGGAGCTGTTTTTT
CASETGAPGELFF
>.|TRBV6-6|many|TRBJ1-3
TGTGCCAGCACCGACCGACTCGGCTCTGGAAACACCATATATTTT
CASTDRLGSGNTIYF
>TRBD1|TRBV7-9|many|TRBJ2-7
TGTGCCAGCGCGTCCCCGGGACAGTCCGTCTACGAGCAGTACTTC
CASASPGQSVYEQYF
>TRBD1|TRBV10-3|medium-sized|TRBJ2-7
TGTGCCATCAGTGAGACTAATTGGGACAGTGACGAGCAGTACTTC
CAISETNWDSDEQYF
>TRBD1|TRBV7-9|few|TRBJ1-2
TGTGCCAGCAGCCCCAGGGAAACAGGGGCAGTCGGCTATGGCTACACCTTC
CASSPRETGAVGYGYTF
>TRBD1|TRBV19|many|TRBJ1-1
TGTGCCAGTAGTATACCGGGACAGGGGTTTTCCACTGAAGCTTTCTTT
CASSIPGQGFSTEAFF
>TRBD1|TRBV5-8|many|TRBJ1-5
TGTGCCAGCGGATTAGGACAGGGGACGAACAATCAGCCCCAGCATTTT
CASGLGQGTNNQPQHF
>.|TRBV28|many|TRBJ1-5
TGTGCCAGCACCAAACCCGGAGTGGGAGACAGCAATCAGCCCCAGCATTTT
CASTKPGVGDSNQPQHF
>.|TRBV19|medium-sized|TRBJ1-1
TGTGCCAGTAGTATTGACAGGAACACTGAAGCTTTCTTT
CASSIDRNTEAFF